One sample yielded the 30 T cell receptor beta chains listed below, sequenced in a study of early T cells in non-severe SARS-CoV-2 infection. TCRdb called the 5' RACE reads again in MiXCR, with one record for every CDR3 protein. The sample has 50,000 to 70,000 distinct CDR3 sequences; around 12% are singletons. Sequenced material: whole blood. These receptors all come from an adult who was a healthcare worker with PCR-confirmed SARS-CoV-2 infection or an uninfected control (not recorded which).

This clonotype was counted only a few times. The CDR3 bases are TGTGCCAGCAGTACAGGGGGCCTAGGGAATGAGCAGTTCTTC. Translating gives CASSTGGLGNEQFF. The chain is built from TRBV28 and TRBJ2-1; 9 bases agree with TRBD1. Per the germline V gene, CDR1 is MDHEN and CDR2 is SYDVKM. With 5 bases clipped from V and 7 bases from J, the junction kept 6 bases outside the gene matches. The CDR3 spans 14 residues.

The chain carries TRBV20-1 and TRBJ2-1, with 15 bases matching TRBD2. The CDR3 length is 17 residues. Trimming removed 3 bases from V and 7 bases from J; junction bases left unmatched: 10. Germline CDR1 is DFQATT and CDR2 is SNEGSKA (reference sequence). The CDR3 spells CSAREPGLAGGGNEQFF. In DNA form, the CDR3 reads TGCAGTGCTAGGGAACCGGGACTAGCGGGGGGAGGGAATGAGCAGTTCTTC.

This clonotype was seen many times. The chain employs TRBV4-2 and TRBJ2-3; 7 nucleotides agree with TRBD1. Trimming at V came to 4 bases and at J to 2 bases, leaving 6 bases not matched to a gene. The germline CDR1 and CDR2 sequences are LGHNA and YNFKEQ. The CDR3 runs 15 residues. CDR3 sequence reads: CASSLGQETTDTQYF. In DNA, the CDR3 is TGTGCCAGCAGCCTAGGACAGGAGACCACAGATACGCAGTATTTT.

This clonotype was observed at least ten times. The chain links TRBV7-2 to TRBJ1-2; D is unclear. V was pared by 3 bases and J by 7 bases, with 6 bases between. The germline CDR1 and CDR2 sequences are SGHTA and FQGNSA. The CDR3 runs to 11 residues. The CDR3: CASSLGGGYTF. Written as DNA, the CDR3 is TGTGCCAGCAGCTTGGGAGGTGGCTACACCTTC.

There are a few counts of this clonotype. This chain links TRBV7-3 with TRBJ1-1, with D hard to call. Germline CDR1 reads SGHTA; CDR2 reads FQGTGA. The V and J ends lost 5 bases and 3 bases respectively, with 13 bases between them. The CDR3 has 14 residues. In DNA, the CDR3 is TGTGCCAGCAGCCTATCAGGCTTGGACACTGAAGCTTTCTTT. Its protein is CASSLSGLDTEAFF. Full variable domain (remainder filled in from reference TRBV7-3 and TRBJ1-1): GAGVSQTPSNKVTEKGKYVELRCDPISGHTALYWYRQSLGQGPEFLIYFQGTGAADDSGLPNDRFFAVRPEGSVSTLKIQRTERGDSAVYLCASSLSGLDTEAFFGQGTRLTVV.

The chain carries TRBV4-2 and TRBJ2-1; D may correspond to TRBD1 or TRBD2 (5 bases each). This CDR3 has 14 residues. Per germline, CDR1 LGHNA and CDR2 YNFKEQ. Trimming shortened V by 1 base and J by 9 bases, and 13 bases separated the two germline ends. The CDR3 sequence: CASSQGLGTAEQFF. CDR3 sequence (DNA): TGTGCCAGCAGCCAAGGGTTGGGGACGGCTGAGCAGTTCTTC.

This clonotype was seen at least ten times. The chain is built from TRBV19 and TRBJ2-3; D may match TRBD1 or TRBD2 (6 bases each). V was pared by 5 bases and J by 6 bases, with 18 bases between. The CDR3 has 15 residues. Germline CDR1 reads LNHDA; CDR2 reads SQIVND (reference sequence). The CDR3 loop reads CASSSGGASTDTQYF. CDR3 bases: TGTGCCAGTAGTTCCGGGGGCGCATCCACGGATACGCAGTATTTT.

Turning to this clonotype: Germline and junction disagree at one end, which may indicate a read error. The gene calls are TRBV7-7 and TRBJ2-1; 8 bases are a match to TRBD2. Germline lookup yields CDR1 SSHAT and CDR2 FNYEAQ (reference sequence). The CDR3 loop spans 15 amino acids. The CDR3 is CASSSIAGSYNEQFF. DNA of the CDR3: TGTGCTAGCAGCTCCATAGCGGGGTCCTACAATGAGCAGTTCTTC.

This clonotype was seen many times. The chain has TRBV5-1 and TRBJ2-7; D is unclear. Germline V gives CDR1 SGHRS, CDR2 YFSETQ. This CDR3 spans 15 amino acids. Trimming took off 0 bases at V and 2 bases at J, with 12 bases between the two ends. The CDR3 bases are TGCGCCAGCAGCTTGGTTGGGGATAGGGCCTACGAGCAGTACTTC. It encodes CASSLVGDRAYEQYF.

This clonotype was counted only a few times. The chain is built from TRBV6-5 and TRBJ1-3; no definite D call. Germline CDR1 is MNHEY and CDR2 is SVGAGI. The V gene lost 2 bases and the J gene lost 0 bases, with 5 bases spanning the gap. The CDR3 has 14 residues. This CDR3 is CASSYGYSGNTIYF. CDR3 sequence (DNA): TGTGCCAGCAGTTACGGATACTCTGGAAACACCATATATTTT.

This sequence joins TRBV6-5 and TRBJ1-1; 7 bases line up with TRBD1. Germline values: CDR1 MNHEY, CDR2 SVGAGI. The length of the CDR3 is 14 residues. The ends lost 6 bases at V and 5 bases at J; junction bases unmatched: 9. The CDR3 sequence is CASRPDRVGTEAFF. The CDR3 coding sequence is TGTGCCAGCAGACCCGACAGGGTCGGAACTGAAGCTTTCTTT.

This clonotype was observed a few times. The gene calls are TRBV7-2 and TRBJ1-2; a possible D gene is TRBD1 (6 bases). The CDR3 runs to 14 residues. Per the germline V gene, CDR1 is SGHTA and CDR2 is FQGNSA. With 1 base removed from V and 8 bases from J, the gap between germline ends came to 14 bases. CDR3 in DNA: TGTGCCAGCAGCTTAGGGCAGGGGCGTGGAGGCTACACCTTC. Protein: CASSLGQGRGGYTF.

This clonotype was detected ten times or more. The chain joins TRBV4-2 to TRBJ2-1; 8 bases agree with TRBD2. With V trimmed by 0 bases and J by 6 bases, 7 bases remained unmatched. The CDR3 is made up of 16 amino acids. Germline V gene sequence: CDR1 LGHNA, CDR2 YNFKEQ. The CDR3 loop reads CASSQDGDGGANEQFF. As DNA, the CDR3 is TGTGCCAGCAGCCAAGACGGAGACGGGGGGGCCAATGAGCAGTTCTTC.

The chain combines TRBV7-2 with TRBJ2-1, with 10 bases that match TRBD2. CDR3 length equals 17 residues. In germline, CDR1 is SGHTA, CDR2 FQGNSA. The V gene end was trimmed by 2 bases and the J gene end by 7 bases; junction bases not matched to a gene: 11. The CDR3 loop reads CASSLYILGLARNEQFF. The CDR3 DNA follows: TGTGCCAGCAGCTTATATATTTTGGGACTAGCGCGGAATGAGCAGTTCTTC.

This clonotype was detected only a few times. The chain joins TRBV30 to TRBJ1-1; D is uncertain. V was trimmed by 4 bases and J by 6 bases, leaving 12 bases between them. The CDR3 extends over 12 amino acids. Germline CDR1 is GTSNPN and CDR2 is SVGIG (reference sequence). Written as DNA, the CDR3 is TGTGCCTGGAATCGGGTAGCTCCTGAAGCTTTCTTT. This codes for CAWNRVAPEAFF.

V usage is TRBV27 and J usage is TRBJ2-5; D gene ambiguous. Per germline, CDR1 MNHEY and CDR2 SMNVEV (reference sequence). The V gene lost 2 bases and the J gene lost 2 bases, with 9 bases spanning the gap. The CDR3 is made up of 14 amino acids. In DNA, the CDR3 is TGTGCCAGCAGTTTAATGGCGGAACAAGAGACCCAGTACTTC. Translation: CASSLMAEQETQYF.

This clonotype appeared a few times. The chain links TRBV5-1 to TRBJ1-1; 9 bases map to TRBD1. The CDR3 runs 14 residues. After removal of 9 bases from V and 1 base from J, the junction contained 7 bases not matched to a gene. Germline V gene sequence: CDR1 SGHRS, CDR2 YFSETQ. The CDR3 sequence is CATSSTGGNTEAFF. CDR3 sequence (DNA): TGCGCCACCTCTTCGACAGGGGGGAACACTGAAGCTTTCTTT.

V is TRBV18 and J is TRBJ1-1; D remains ambiguous. The CDR3 runs to 13 residues. Germline values: CDR1 KGHSH, CDR2 LQKENI. V gave up 2 bases and J gave up 1 base, with 5 bases separating them. The DNA of the CDR3 is TGTGCCAGCTCACCAGGCACGAACACTGAAGCTTTCTTT. Translating it yields CASSPGTNTEAFF.

This clonotype has a count of ten or more. J is TRBJ1-1 and V is TRBV20-1; D might be TRBD1 (5 bases). The CDR3 covers 11 residues. V was pared by 7 bases and J by 5 bases, with 11 bases between. Per the germline V gene, CDR1 is DFQATT and CDR2 is SNEGSKA (reference sequence). The CDR3 region is CSVGEVTEAFF. The CDR3 DNA is TGCAGTGTAGGGGAGGTGACTGAAGCTTTCTTT.

V is TRBV20-1 and J is TRBJ2-5; 7 nucleotides line up with TRBD1. The germline gives CDR1 DFQATT, CDR2 SNEGSKA (reference sequence). Unmatched junction bases numbered 14, after V lost 6 bases and J lost 1 base. The CDR3 is 16 residues long. The CDR3 sequence: CSAPPGQLPSQETQYF. CDR3 sequence (DNA): TGCAGTGCGCCTCCGGGACAGCTACCCTCCCAAGAGACCCAGTACTTC.

The gene calls are TRBV20-1 and TRBJ2-7; 8 bases are a match to TRBD2. This CDR3 is 15 amino acids long. The V and J ends lost 3 bases and 4 bases, in that order; junction bases with no gene match: 11. CDR1 is DFQATT, CDR2 SNEGSKA, per germline (reference sequence). CDR3: CSASSVSGSDYEQYF. In nucleotides, the CDR3 is TGCAGTGCTAGTTCGGTGAGCGGGAGTGATTACGAGCAGTACTTC.

This clonotype was counted at least ten times. The chain has TRBV19 and TRBJ2-5; 8 positions agree with TRBD2. The CDR3 runs to 16 residues. Germline V gene sequence: CDR1 LNHDA, CDR2 SQIVND (reference sequence). Trimming took 5 bases from V and 0 from J; bases not matched to a gene: 8. This CDR3 is CASSPRIAGYQETQYF. The CDR3, as DNA: TGTGCCAGTAGTCCCCGGATAGCGGGGTACCAAGAGACCCAGTACTTC.

V is TRBV28 and J is TRBJ2-7; 9 bases fit TRBD1. The CDR3 loop spans 14 amino acids. Losses at the gene ends were 4 bases for V and 2 bases for J; bases not matched to a gene: 3. Germline CDR1 MDHEN, CDR2 SYDVKM. The CDR3 nucleotides read TGTGCCAGCAGTTCCCGGGACAGGGCCTACGAGCAGTACTTC. Its protein is CASSSRDRAYEQYF.

This clonotype was seen many times. This chain joins TRBV20-1 and TRBJ2-1, with D possibly called TRBD1 or TRBD2 (5 bases each). This CDR3 region has 15 residues. Trimming cost V 0 bases and J 8 bases, with 17 bases left between them. Germline CDR1 DFQATT, CDR2 SNEGSKA (reference sequence). CDR3 residues: CSARDQAGWEYEQFF. The CDR3, as DNA: TGCAGTGCTAGAGATCAGGCAGGGTGGGAGTATGAGCAGTTCTTC.

The rearrangement joins TRBV5-6 to TRBJ1-1; D possibly corresponds to TRBD1 (6 bases). V lost 6 bases and J 0 bases, leaving 15 bases between the germline ends. CDR3 length equals 15 residues. Germline V CDR1 and CDR2: SGHDT, YYEEEE. CDR3 residues: CASTPYRGMNTEAFF. DNA of the CDR3: TGTGCCAGCACCCCGTATAGGGGGATGAACACTGAAGCTTTCTTT.

Ten or more counts support this clonotype. The chain joins TRBV5-4 to TRBJ2-1; 13 bases agree with TRBD2. Germline CDR1 reads SGHNT; CDR2 reads YYREEE (reference sequence). CDR3 length: 15 residues. V dropped 4 bases and J dropped 9; count of bases not matched to a gene: 7. CDR3 protein: CASSKGLAGFGEQFF. DNA for the CDR3: TGTGCCAGCAGCAAGGGACTAGCGGGATTCGGTGAGCAGTTCTTC.

This clonotype was seen many times. This sequence joins TRBV19 and TRBJ2-4; D might be TRBD1 or TRBD2, each matching 5 bases. The V gene's germline CDR1 is LNHDA and CDR2 SQIVND (reference sequence). V gave up 7 bases and J gave up 6 bases, with 19 bases separating them. There are 15 residues in the CDR3. The CDR3 DNA reads as TGTGCCAGTATGGCCACTCCGGGAAGGGGAAACATTCAGTACTTC. Protein product: CASMATPGRGNIQYF.

This clonotype has just a few counts. The gene calls are TRBV10-3 and TRBJ2-1; the D call may be TRBD1 or TRBD2 (6 bases each). This CDR3 is 18 amino acids long. With 0 bases removed from V and 0 bases from J, the gap between germline ends came to 15 bases. CDR1 ENHRY and CDR2 SYGVKD come from the germline V gene. The CDR3 here is CAISESGKGGSSYNEQFF. In DNA form, the CDR3 reads TGTGCCATCAGTGAGTCGGGCAAAGGGGGGAGCTCCTACAATGAGCAGTTCTTC.

DNA of the CDR3: TGTGCCAGCAGGCCTCTCGCGGGCTCTGGGGCCAACGTCCTGACTTTC. The encoded protein is CASRPLAGSGANVLTF. This sequence joins TRBV28 and TRBJ2-6, with D possibly being TRBD2 (5 bases). V was clipped by 6 bases and J by 0 bases, with 12 bases between them. Germline values: CDR1 MDHEN, CDR2 SYDVKM. This CDR3 has 16 amino acids.

The J gene is TRBJ2-2, the V gene TRBV7-8; tentative D call: TRBD1 (6 bases). The germline CDR1 and CDR2 sequences are SGHVS and FQNEAQ. The CDR3 covers 14 residues. V was shortened by 5 bases and J by 7 bases, with 14 bases between the two germline ends. The CDR3 protein is CASSRDRQDGELFF. The CDR3 region has the DNA TGTGCCAGCAGCCGGGACCGACAGGACGGGGAGCTGTTTTTT.